These 25 T cell receptor beta chains came from one sample sequenced in a study of T cell responses to AZD1222 COVID-19 vaccine. Using immunoSEQ multiplex PCR, the repertoire was profiled, and TCRdb retains in-frame clones only, with some absent. The sample holds over 75,000 clones, roughly 85% seen once. The sequences come from peripheral blood, collected 28 days after the second AZD1222 dose. These TCRs come from an adult who received the AZD1222 COVID-19 vaccine.

This clone was recorded a few times. The genes are TRBV18 and TRBJ2-7, with D perhaps TRBD1 (6 bases). The CDR3 covers 15 residues. V dropped 2 bases and J dropped 1 base, with 12 bases sitting between them. In germline, CDR1 is KGHSH, CDR2 LQKENI. CDR3 DNA: TGTGCCAGCTCACCAGGGCAGGGGCTATCCTACGAGCAGTACTTC. Protein product: CASSPGQGLSYEQYF. The variable domain in full, with the rest retrieved from reference TRBV18 and TRBJ2-7, is NAGVMQNPRHLVRRRGQEARLRCSPMKGHSHVYWYRQLPEEGLKFMVYLQKENIIDESGMPKERFSAEFPKEGPSILRIQQVVRGDSAAYFCASSPGQGLSYEQYFGPGTRLTVT.

V gene TRBV2 combines with J gene TRBJ2-7, with 11 positions matching TRBD1. Germline V gene lookup returns CDR1 SNHLY and CDR2 FYNNEI. CDR3 length: 12 amino acids. Germline trimming cut 6 bases from V and 6 bases from J; bases unmatched to any gene: 1. CDR3 residues: CASRDRGREQYF. CDR3 in DNA: TGTGCCAGCAGGGACAGGGGGCGCGAGCAGTACTTC.

The chain couples TRBV7-2 to TRBJ2-7, with D possibly being TRBD2 (5 bases). V was trimmed by 5 bases and J by 5 bases, leaving 16 bases between them. The CDR3 spans 14 residues. Germline V CDR1 and CDR2: SGHTA, FQGNSA. The CDR3 here is CASSPRLGVDEQYF. CDR3 nucleotide sequence: TGTGCCAGCAGCCCCCGACTGGGAGTCGACGAGCAGTACTTC.

The rearrangement uses TRBV5-1 and TRBJ2-7, with 7 bases identical to TRBD2. The germline CDR1 and CDR2 sequences are SGHRS and YFSETQ. The length of the CDR3 is 13 residues. V lost 1 base to trimming and J lost 3 bases; unmatched junction nucleotides: 1. The chain's CDR3 is CASSLSGGYEQYF. DNA of the CDR3: TGCGCCAGCAGCTTGTCGGGGGGCTACGAGCAGTACTTC.

V and J are TRBV5-1 and TRBJ2-6, with D perhaps being TRBD1 or TRBD2 (5 bases each). The CDR3 spans 18 residues. The V gene lost 0 bases and the J gene lost 0 bases, with 13 bases spanning the gap. The germline CDR1 and CDR2 sequences are SGHRS and YFSETQ. Here the CDR3 reads CASSLARGGISGANVLTF. In DNA form, the CDR3 reads TGCGCCAGCAGCTTGGCTCGGGGCGGCATCTCTGGGGCCAACGTCCTGACTTTC.

The chain combines TRBV4-3 with TRBJ2-7; TRBD1 is a possible D gene (6 bases). CDR1 and CDR2 from the germline V gene are LGHNA and YSLEER. Between the trimmed V and J ends, which lost 0 bases and 2 bases, there was a span of 14 bases. CDR3 length equals 16 residues. DNA for the CDR3: TGCGCCAGCAGCCAAGATCATATTGCAGGGGCCTACGAGCAGTACTTC. Translating gives CASSQDHIAGAYEQYF.

This clone is a singleton in its sample. The CDR3: CASSKWDRDYGYTF. The DNA for the CDR3 is TGTGCCAGCAGTAAATGGGACCGCGACTATGGCTACACCTTC. This chain joins TRBV6-5 and TRBJ1-2; tentatively, D is TRBD1 (5 bases). This CDR3 comprises 14 residues. With 5 bases removed from V and 3 bases from J, the gap between germline ends came to 13 bases. Germline V gene lookup returns CDR1 MNHEY and CDR2 SVGAGI.

The chain has TRBV18 and TRBJ2-7, with 16 bases fitting TRBD2. CDR3 length: 14 residues. V trimming: 3 bases; J trimming: 7 bases; junction bases outside the gene matches: 0. The germline CDR1 and CDR2 sequences are KGHSH and LQKENI. CDR3 amino acids: CASSPGLAGGEQYF. The CDR3 nucleotides read TGTGCCAGCTCACCGGGACTAGCGGGGGGGGAGCAGTACTTC.

J is TRBJ1-6 and V is TRBV9; no reliable D call. V lost 2 bases, J lost 13 bases, and 16 bases lay in between. In germline, CDR1 is SGDLS, CDR2 YYNGEE. CDR3 length: 14 residues. This CDR3 is CASSVWTEKGPLHF. CDR3 DNA sequence: TGTGCCAGCAGCGTCTGGACCGAGAAAGGTCCCCTCCACTTT.

The chain recombines TRBV19 with TRBJ1-1; no definite D call. Looked up from germline, CDR1 is LNHDA and CDR2 is SQIVND (reference sequence). This CDR3 has 13 amino acids. V lost 6 bases and J lost 5, with 13 bases in between. CDR3 in DNA: TGTGCCAGTAGATCGTACTCGGGGACTGAAGCTTTCTTT. This gives the protein CASRSYSGTEAFF.

This chain links TRBV11-3 with TRBJ2-3; 9 positions match TRBD2. V was clipped by 1 base and J by 4 bases; unmatched bases: 6. Germline V gives CDR1 SGHNT, CDR2 YENEEA. The CDR3 is 16 residues long. CDR3 loop: CASSLGRAGGADTQYF. The CDR3 DNA sequence: TGTGCCAGCAGCTTAGGAAGAGCGGGGGGAGCAGATACGCAGTATTTT.

The chain recombines TRBV12-5 with TRBJ1-1; 8 bases map to TRBD1. The length of the CDR3 is 14 residues. V lost 4 bases and J lost 0; bases outside the gene matches: 1. Germline-derived CDR1 and CDR2 are LGHNT and FRNRAP. CDR3 residues: CASGSDRVNTEAFF. CDR3 in DNA: TGTGCTAGTGGTTCGGACAGGGTGAACACTGAAGCTTTCTTT. The full variable domain, completed using reference TRBV12-5 and TRBJ1-1, is DARVTQTPRHKVTEMGQEVTMRCQPILGHNTVFWYRQTMMQGLELLAYFRNRAPLDDSGMPKDRFSAEMPDATLATLKIQPSEPRDSAVYFCASGSDRVNTEAFFGQGTRLTVV.

The rearrangement uses TRBV6-5 and TRBJ2-7; tentative D call: TRBD1 (6 bases). V dropped 5 bases and J dropped 6 bases, with 20 bases sitting between them. The CDR3 has 15 residues. CDR1 MNHEY and CDR2 SVGAGI come from the germline V gene. CDR3 sequence reads: CASSLPGTLAPEQYF. CDR3 sequence (DNA): TGTGCCAGCAGTCTGCCCGGGACACTTGCCCCCGAGCAGTACTTC.

The chain is built from TRBV11-2 and TRBJ2-5, with 11 bases identical to TRBD2. The CDR3 is 17 residues long. V lost 4 bases to trimming and J lost 1 base; unmatched junction nucleotides: 8. Germline V gene lookup returns CDR1 SGHAT and CDR2 FQNNGV. The CDR3 DNA reads TGTGCCAGCAGCTGGTACAAGACTAGCGGGGTCCAAGAGACCCAGTACTTC. Amino acid sequence: CASSWYKTSGVQETQYF.

The sample holds one count of this clone. The genes are TRBV5-1 and TRBJ1-4, with TRBD1 as a possible D gene (6 bases). V dropped 5 bases and J dropped 8 bases, with 22 bases sitting between them. The CDR3 totals 16 residues. From germline, CDR1 is SGHRS and CDR2 YFSETQ. DNA of the CDR3: TGCGCCAGCAGTCCCGGGAACAGGGAAGATCGGGAAAAACTGTTTTTT. Its protein is CASSPGNREDREKLFF.

This sequence joins TRBV9 and TRBJ1-2; weak D call: TRBD1 (6 bases). Between the trimmed V and J ends, which lost 4 bases and 4 bases, there was a span of 14 bases. The CDR3 sequence is 14 residues long. Germline V gives CDR1 SGDLS, CDR2 YYNGEE. The CDR3 reads CASSLLDRTYGYTF. In DNA, the CDR3 is TGTGCCAGCAGCTTACTGGACAGAACCTATGGCTACACCTTC.

V and J are TRBV7-8 and TRBJ2-1; the D gene is possibly TRBD2 (5 bases). The CDR3 sequence is 13 residues long. V lost 5 bases, J lost 2 bases, and 7 bases lay in between. Germline loops: CDR1 SGHVS, CDR2 FQNEAQ. The CDR3 DNA follows: TGTGCCAGCAGCGCCGGGACCTACAATGAGCAGTTCTTC. Amino acid sequence: CASSAGTYNEQFF.

The genes are TRBV11-1 and TRBJ1-3; TRBD1 is a possible D gene (5 bases). The germline gives CDR1 SGHAT, CDR2 FQDESV (reference sequence). The germline V and J ends were trimmed by 3 bases and 4 bases, with 13 bases remaining between them. The CDR3 sequence is 15 residues long. CDR3 bases: TGTGCCAGCAGCTTCGCCGGGACCACGGGAAACACCATATATTTT. This gives the protein CASSFAGTTGNTIYF.

The chain is built from TRBV18 and TRBJ2-3, with D hard to call. Germline assignment: CDR1 KGHSH and CDR2 LQKENI. The CDR3 has 13 amino acids. V was trimmed by 2 bases and J by 0 bases, leaving 3 bases between them. CDR3: CASSPSSTDTQYF. The CDR3 DNA reads TGTGCCAGCTCACCATCAAGCACAGATACGCAGTATTTT.

The V and J genes are TRBV27 and TRBJ2-7; D possibly corresponds to TRBD2 (5 bases). The length of the CDR3 is 14 residues. Germline-derived CDR1 and CDR2 are MNHEY and SMNVEV (reference sequence). V lost 1 base to trimming and J lost 6 bases, with 13 bases between them. The CDR3 loop is CASSLLLAGGEQYF. The CDR3 DNA is TGTGCCAGCAGTTTATTGTTGGCGGGTGGCGAGCAGTACTTC.

The rearrangement joins TRBV2 to TRBJ2-7; tentative D call: TRBD2 (6 bases). This CDR3 has 16 residues. Trimming left V 8 bases short and J 6 bases short, with 26 bases between. CDR1 is SNHLY and CDR2 is FYNNEI in the germline V gene. Here the CDR3 reads CASLKSWGGEGGEQYF. Here the CDR3 DNA reads TGTGCCAGCTTAAAGTCGTGGGGCGGGGAAGGCGGCGAGCAGTACTTC.

The chain joins TRBV4-2 to TRBJ2-5; the match to TRBD1 covers 7 bases. Looked up from germline, CDR1 is LGHNA and CDR2 is YNFKEQ. CDR3 size: 14 residues. V was pared by 8 bases and J by 1 base, with 7 bases of the junction left unmatched. The DNA of the CDR3 is TGTGCCAGCCGCCGAGGACAGGCCCAAGAGACCCAGTACTTC. It is translated as CASRRGQAQETQYF.

The chain employs TRBV18 and TRBJ1-2, with TRBD1 matching over 11 bases. CDR1 and CDR2 (germline): KGHSH, LQKENI. The CDR3 consists of 16 residues. The V segment lost 2 bases and the J segment 6 bases; nucleotides outside the gene matches: 8. The CDR3: CASSPAPGQGVDGYTF. CDR3 bases: TGTGCCAGCTCACCAGCGCCGGGACAGGGGGTCGATGGCTACACCTTC.

This chain joins TRBV9 and TRBJ1-2; 8 bases map to TRBD1. After removal of 1 base from V and 2 bases from J, the junction contained 4 bases not matched to a gene. Germline V gene sequence: CDR1 SGDLS, CDR2 YYNGEE. The CDR3 runs 15 residues. The CDR3 protein is CASSVSGQANYGYTF. In DNA, the CDR3 is TGTGCCAGCAGCGTATCGGGACAGGCAAACTATGGCTACACCTTC.

The chain couples TRBV24-1 to TRBJ2-7; 9 bases match TRBD1. The V and J ends lost 4 bases and 6 bases, in that order; junction bases with no gene match: 6. The CDR3 sequence is 14 residues long. Germline V lookup: CDR1 KGHDR, CDR2 SFDVKD. Written as DNA, the CDR3 is TGTGCCACCAGTGACCCCGACAGGGGGGGCGAGCAGTACTTC. Its translation: CATSDPDRGGEQYF.